The 10 T cell receptor beta chains below come from one sample, sequenced in a study of technical replicates of blood from several donors. Generated by immunoSEQ multiplex PCR, the TCRdb table keeps only in-frame clones and is missing some. The sample has about 70,000 clones; roughly 92% are singletons. The specimen was T cells isolated from PBMCs. The receptor set was obtained from a human donor in good health.

This chain links TRBV5-1 with TRBJ1-4; D is unresolved. V was trimmed by 2 bases and J by 8 bases, leaving 7 bases between them. This CDR3 comprises 12 residues. Germline V gene data show CDR1 as SGHRS and CDR2 as YFSETQ. DNA of the CDR3: TGCGCCAGCAGCTTTGATCAGGAAAAACTGTTTTTT. Protein: CASSFDQEKLFF. The full variable domain, in which reference TRBV5-1 and TRBJ1-4 provide the parts outside the CDR3, is KAGVTQTPRYLIKTRGQQVTLSCSPISGHRSVSWYQQTPGQGLQFLFEYFSETQRNKGNFPGRFSGRQFSNSRSEMNVSTLELGDSALYLCASSFDQEKLFFGSGTQLSVL.

This chain connects TRBV6-5 to TRBJ1-1; unclear D gene. Germline V CDR1 and CDR2: MNHEY, SVGAGI. Trimming removed 0 bases from V and 6 bases from J, with 2 bases in between. The CDR3 consists of 11 residues. The CDR3 DNA follows: TGTGCCAGCAGTTACTCCGCTGAAGCTTTCTTT. Protein sequence: CASSYSAEAFF.

CDR3 nucleotide sequence: TGCAGCGTCCCCTCTGGCCGAAACTACGAGCAGTACTTC. Translated, it gives CSVPSGRNYEQYF. V and J are TRBV29-1 and TRBJ2-7, with D hard to call. The CDR3 totals 13 residues. Per germline, CDR1 SQVTM and CDR2 ANQGSEA. Trimming cost V 6 bases and J 3 bases, with 15 bases left between them.

The genes are TRBV30 and TRBJ1-1; TRBD1 matches 7 bases. There are 14 residues in the CDR3. Germline-derived CDR1 and CDR2 are GTSNPN and SVGIG (reference sequence). V shed 4 bases and J 0 bases; nucleotides not matched to a gene: 5. CDR3 sequence reads: CAWTRTGMNTEAFF. The CDR3 DNA reads TGTGCCTGGACCCGGACAGGCATGAACACTGAAGCTTTCTTT.

As for this clone: Other DNA sequences within the sample encode an identical CDR3. The rearrangement links TRBV5-1 to TRBJ2-7; D not resolved. Looked up from germline, CDR1 is SGHRS and CDR2 is YFSETQ. V was trimmed by 4 bases and J by 3 bases, leaving 5 bases between them. CDR3 length equals 11 residues. The CDR3 DNA sequence: TGCGCCAGCAGCCCCGGCTACGAGCAGTACTTC. It codes for CASSPGYEQYF.

The genes are TRBV27 and TRBJ1-1, with D unclear. Germline CDR1 reads MNHEY; CDR2 reads SMNVEV (reference sequence). Trimming cost V 6 bases and J 1 base, with 9 bases left between them. The CDR3 sequence is 13 residues long. The CDR3 sequence is CASRTGWNTEAFF. The CDR3, as DNA: TGTGCCAGCAGAACCGGTTGGAACACTGAAGCTTTCTTT.

The CDR3, as DNA: TGCGCCAGCAGCTTGGCTACAGGGGTAGTTTACACTGAAGCTTTCTTT. Encoded protein: CASSLATGVVYTEAFF. The V call is TRBV5-1, the J call TRBJ1-1; 7 bases line up with TRBD1. Germline values: CDR1 SGHRS, CDR2 YFSETQ. The CDR3 loop spans 16 amino acids. The V segment lost 0 bases and the J segment 3 bases; nucleotides outside the gene matches: 8.

The V gene is TRBV11-3, the J gene TRBJ1-2; no firm D call. The V gene lost 2 bases and the J gene lost 4 bases, with 8 bases spanning the gap. The germline V gene encodes CDR1 SGHNT and CDR2 YENEEA. The CDR3 sequence is 13 residues long. DNA of the CDR3: TGTGCCAGCAGCTTATCGACTCTCTATGGCTACACCTTC. Amino acids: CASSLSTLYGYTF.

This sequence joins TRBV5-1 and TRBJ1-2; the D is unclear. The V and J ends lost 1 base and 3 bases respectively, with 4 bases between them. Germline V gives CDR1 SGHRS, CDR2 YFSETQ. This CDR3 contains 12 residues. CDR3 loop: CASSLTDYGYTF. The CDR3 DNA sequence: TGCGCCAGCAGCTTGACAGACTATGGCTACACCTTC.

Worth noting for this clone: The limits of the CDR3 on the DNA are not certain, so only TCRdb's listed CDR3 is given. The rearrangement links TRBV19 to TRBJ1-5. Germline CDR1 and CDR2: LNHDA and SQIVND (reference sequence). A total of 14 residues make up the CDR3, ends included. CDR3 loop: CASSIDLLRQPQHF.